This T cell receptor (beta chain) was captured by sequencing in a study of blood T cell repertoires in COVID-19. In the study's own analysis: Amplification with reference gene primers provided the estimates of nucleated cell counts. The data were produced by immunoSEQ multiplex PCR, yet TCRdb's version contains in-frame clones alone and is incomplete. V, J and clone size derive from that table, while D and trimming were established from the DNA sequence. The sample includes 250,000 to 350,000 clones, 85% seen only once; the top ten take approximately 3.8%. This CDR3 region has 14 residues. V dropped 0 bases and J dropped 5 bases, with 11 bases sitting between them. The germline gives CDR1 SGHRS, CDR2 YFSETQ.

The sequencing sample was made of peripheral blood. The chain couples TRBV5-1 to TRBJ2-5; TRBD1 might be the D (6 bases). The clonotype comes from a woman in her forties or fifties with active or convalescent COVID-19. The CDR3 region is CASSLGTAGETQYF. The DNA of the CDR3 is TGCGCCAGCAGCTTGGGGACAGCCGGGGAGACCCAGTACTTC.